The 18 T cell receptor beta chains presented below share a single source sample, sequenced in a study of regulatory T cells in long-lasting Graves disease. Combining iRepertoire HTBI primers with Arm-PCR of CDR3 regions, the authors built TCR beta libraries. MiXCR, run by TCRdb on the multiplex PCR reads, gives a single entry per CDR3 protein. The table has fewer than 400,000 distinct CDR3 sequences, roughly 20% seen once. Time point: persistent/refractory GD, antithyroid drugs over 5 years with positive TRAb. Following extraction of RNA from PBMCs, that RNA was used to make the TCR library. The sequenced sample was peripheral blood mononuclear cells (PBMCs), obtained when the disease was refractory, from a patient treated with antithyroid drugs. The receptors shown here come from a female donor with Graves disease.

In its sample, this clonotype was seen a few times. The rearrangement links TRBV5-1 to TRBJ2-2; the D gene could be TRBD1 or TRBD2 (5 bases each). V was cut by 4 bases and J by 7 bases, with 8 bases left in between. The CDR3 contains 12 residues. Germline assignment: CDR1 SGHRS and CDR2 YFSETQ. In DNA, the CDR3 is TGCGCCAGCAGCGTGGGGGACGGGGAGCTGTTTTTT. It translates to CASSVGDGELFF.

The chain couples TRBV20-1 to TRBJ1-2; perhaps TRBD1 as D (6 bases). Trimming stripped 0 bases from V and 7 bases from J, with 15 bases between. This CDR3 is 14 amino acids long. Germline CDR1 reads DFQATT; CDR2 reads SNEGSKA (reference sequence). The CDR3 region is CSARDLTGSPGYTF. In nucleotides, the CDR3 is TGCAGTGCTAGAGATTTAACAGGGTCTCCTGGCTACACCTTC.

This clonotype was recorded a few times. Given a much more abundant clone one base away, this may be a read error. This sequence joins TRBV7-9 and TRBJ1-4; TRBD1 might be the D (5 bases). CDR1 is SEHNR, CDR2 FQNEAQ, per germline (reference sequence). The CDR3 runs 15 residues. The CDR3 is CASSTRTGLNEKLSF. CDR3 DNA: TGTGCCAGCAGCACCCGGACGGGGCTTAATGAAAAACTGTCTTTT.

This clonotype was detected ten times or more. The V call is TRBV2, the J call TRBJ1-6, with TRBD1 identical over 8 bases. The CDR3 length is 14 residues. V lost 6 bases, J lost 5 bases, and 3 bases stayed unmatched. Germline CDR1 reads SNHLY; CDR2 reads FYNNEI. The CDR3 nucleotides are TGTGCCAGCAGATGGACAGGGAATAATTCACCCCTCCACTTT. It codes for CASRWTGNNSPLHF.

CDR3: CASSPHPGHNEQFF. For the CDR3, the DNA is TGTGCCAGCAGTCCCCACCCGGGGCACAATGAGCAGTTCTTC. This chain joins TRBV28 and TRBJ2-1; D could derive from TRBD1 or TRBD2 (5 bases each). With 5 bases removed from V and 5 bases from J, the gap between germline ends came to 13 bases. Germline CDR1 and CDR2: MDHEN and SYDVKM. This CDR3 is built from 14 residues.

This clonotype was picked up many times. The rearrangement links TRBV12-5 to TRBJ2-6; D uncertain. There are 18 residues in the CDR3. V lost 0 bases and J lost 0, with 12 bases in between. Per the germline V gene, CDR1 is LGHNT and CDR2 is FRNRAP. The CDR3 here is CASGLVRVRSSGANVLTF. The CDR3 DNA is TGTGCTAGTGGTTTGGTAAGGGTGAGAAGCTCTGGGGCCAACGTCCTGACTTTC.

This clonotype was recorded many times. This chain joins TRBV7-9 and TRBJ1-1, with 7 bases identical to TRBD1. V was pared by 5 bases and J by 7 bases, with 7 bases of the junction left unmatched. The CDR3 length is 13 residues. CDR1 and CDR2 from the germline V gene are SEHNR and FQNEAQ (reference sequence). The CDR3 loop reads CASSERTGLEAFF. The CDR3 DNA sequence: TGTGCCAGCAGCGAACGGACAGGACTTGAAGCTTTCTTT.

The CDR3 region is CASNPGMLTDTQYF. CDR3 bases: TGTGCCAGCAACCCTGGCATGCTCACAGATACGCAGTATTTT. This chain connects TRBV9 to TRBJ2-3; no reliable D call. The CDR3 extends over 14 amino acids. V shed 6 bases and J shed 2 bases, with 13 bases lying between them. CDR1 SGDLS and CDR2 YYNGEE come from the germline V gene.

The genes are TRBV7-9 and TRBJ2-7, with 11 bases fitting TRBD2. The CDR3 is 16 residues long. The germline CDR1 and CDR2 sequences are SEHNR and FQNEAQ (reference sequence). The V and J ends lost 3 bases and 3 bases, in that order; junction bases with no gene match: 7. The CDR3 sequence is CASSFVSGRALYEQYF. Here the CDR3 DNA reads TGTGCCAGCAGCTTTGTTAGCGGGAGGGCCCTCTACGAGCAGTACTTC.

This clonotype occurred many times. CDR3 loop: CASSPDHEQYF. Here the CDR3 DNA reads TGTGCCAGCTCACCAGACCACGAGCAGTACTTC. This chain connects TRBV18 to TRBJ2-7; D not resolved. There are 11 residues in the CDR3. V was clipped by 2 bases and J by 5 bases, with 4 bases between them. Germline V CDR1 and CDR2: KGHSH, LQKENI.

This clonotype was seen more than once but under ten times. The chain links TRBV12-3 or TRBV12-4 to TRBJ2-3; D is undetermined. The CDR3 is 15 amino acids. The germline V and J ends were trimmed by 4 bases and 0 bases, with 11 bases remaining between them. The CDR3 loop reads CASSSSSLSTDTQYF. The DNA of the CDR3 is TGTGCCAGCAGTTCCTCTTCTCTCAGCACAGATACGCAGTATTTT.

In DNA form, the CDR3 reads TGCAGTGCTAGTGCGAGGACAGGTGCCGAAAAACTGTTTTTT. Translated, it gives CSASARTGAEKLFF. This rearrangement joins TRBV20-1 to TRBJ1-4, with 7 bases lining up with TRBD1. There are 14 residues in the CDR3. Germline V lookup: CDR1 DFQATT, CDR2 SNEGSKA (reference sequence). V dropped 3 bases and J dropped 8; count of bases not matched to a gene: 9.

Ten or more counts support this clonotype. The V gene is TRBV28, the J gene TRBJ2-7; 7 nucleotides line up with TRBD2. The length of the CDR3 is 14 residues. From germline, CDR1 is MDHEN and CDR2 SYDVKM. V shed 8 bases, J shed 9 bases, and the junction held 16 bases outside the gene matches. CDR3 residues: CASHGASRSGGQYF. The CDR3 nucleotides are TGTGCCAGCCACGGGGCTAGTAGGTCGGGGGGGCAGTACTTC.

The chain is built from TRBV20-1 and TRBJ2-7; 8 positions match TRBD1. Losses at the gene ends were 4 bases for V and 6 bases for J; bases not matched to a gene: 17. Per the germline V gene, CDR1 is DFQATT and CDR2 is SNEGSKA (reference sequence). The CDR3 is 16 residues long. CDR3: CSATRPQGADLSEQYF. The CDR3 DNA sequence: TGCAGTGCTACCCGCCCCCAGGGGGCGGACTTAAGCGAGCAGTACTTC.

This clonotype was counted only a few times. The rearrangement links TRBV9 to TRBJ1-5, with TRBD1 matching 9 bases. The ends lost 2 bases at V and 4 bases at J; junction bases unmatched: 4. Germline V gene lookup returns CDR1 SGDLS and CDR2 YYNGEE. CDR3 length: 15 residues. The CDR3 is CASSVRTGVNQPQHF. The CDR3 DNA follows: TGTGCCAGCAGCGTCAGGACAGGGGTGAATCAGCCCCAGCATTTT.

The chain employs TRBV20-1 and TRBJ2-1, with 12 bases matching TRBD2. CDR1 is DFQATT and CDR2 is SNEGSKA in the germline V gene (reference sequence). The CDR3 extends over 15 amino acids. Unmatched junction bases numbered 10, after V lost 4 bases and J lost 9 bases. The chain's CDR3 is CSATPTSGRVVEQFF. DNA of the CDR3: TGCAGTGCTACCCCGACTAGCGGGAGAGTGGTTGAGCAGTTCTTC.

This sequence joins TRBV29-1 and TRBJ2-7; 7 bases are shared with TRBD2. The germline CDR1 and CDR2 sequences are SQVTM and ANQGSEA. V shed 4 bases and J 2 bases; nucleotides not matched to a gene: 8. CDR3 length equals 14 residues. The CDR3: CSVAPSGNPYEQYF. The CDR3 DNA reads TGCAGCGTTGCCCCGAGCGGGAACCCCTACGAGCAGTACTTC.

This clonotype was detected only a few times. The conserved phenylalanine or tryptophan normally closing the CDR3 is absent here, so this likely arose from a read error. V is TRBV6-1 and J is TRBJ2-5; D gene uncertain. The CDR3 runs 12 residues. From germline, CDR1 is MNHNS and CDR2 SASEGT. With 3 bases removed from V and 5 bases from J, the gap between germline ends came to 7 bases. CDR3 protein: CASSEVYETQYS. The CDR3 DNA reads TGTGCCAGCAGTGAGGTGTACGAGACCCAGTACTCC.